This passage covers 17 T cell receptor beta chains from one sample sequenced in a study of PD-1 blockade in classical Hodgkin lymphoma. The time point was: cycle 4 day 1 (C4D1), after 6 weeks of nivolumab. No patient escaped relapse after autologous stem cell transplantation, and brentuximab vedotin exposure varied. Only in-frame clones appear in the TCRdb table, and some are missing; sequencing was by immunoSEQ multiplex PCR. The profile shows about 60,000 clones, around nine tenths of them singletons. The sequencing used peripheral blood mononuclear cells (PBMCs), collected before the fourth cycle of nivolumab. The receptors originated from a human donor with classical Hodgkin lymphoma.

V gene TRBV5-4 combines with J gene TRBJ2-1; D call uncertain. CDR1 and CDR2 from the germline V gene are SGHNT and YYREEE (reference sequence). This CDR3 is built from 15 residues. V was cut by 2 bases and J by 1 base, with 10 bases left in between. The CDR3 DNA reads as TGTGCCAGCAGCTTTGACGCTTCTTCCTACAATGAGCAGTTCTTC. Translation gives CASSFDASSYNEQFF.

V gene TRBV7-9 combines with J gene TRBJ2-1; TRBD1 or TRBD2 may be the D gene (5 bases each). Germline lookup yields CDR1 SEHNR and CDR2 FQNEAQ (reference sequence). The V gene lost 3 bases and the J gene lost 6 bases, with 9 bases spanning the gap. The CDR3 is made up of 13 amino acids. CDR3 bases: TGTGCCAGCAGCTTCGAGAGGGGCAATGAGCAGTTCTTC. Its protein is CASSFERGNEQFF.

In nucleotides, the CDR3 is TGTGCCAGCAGCTTACAGTCGGAAAAACTGTTTTTT. Protein sequence: CASSLQSEKLFF. The chain combines TRBV5-6 with TRBJ1-4, with D unresolved. The germline gives CDR1 SGHDT, CDR2 YYEEEE. The CDR3 length is 12 residues. Trimming stripped 2 bases from V and 8 bases from J, with 7 bases between.

This clone was counted once. The chain recombines TRBV2 with TRBJ2-7; D gene unclear. From germline, CDR1 is SNHLY and CDR2 FYNNEI. This CDR3 region has 14 residues. Trimming took 6 bases from V and 4 from J, leaving 16 bases between them. The CDR3 sequence: CASRAGRNTYEQYF. CDR3 coding DNA: TGTGCCAGCAGAGCCGGACGGAACACATACGAGCAGTACTTC.

The chain combines TRBV9 with TRBJ2-4, with a possible D match to TRBD1 (6 bases). The CDR3 loop spans 14 amino acids. V lost 4 bases and J 9 bases, leaving 17 bases between the germline ends. Per the germline V gene, CDR1 is SGDLS and CDR2 is YYNGEE. DNA for the CDR3: TGTGCCAGCAGCTCCCGACAGGTTCAGGGCATTCAGTACTTC. Amino acid sequence: CASSSRQVQGIQYF.

V gene TRBV19 combines with J gene TRBJ1-2; tentative D call: TRBD1 (5 bases). The CDR3 runs to 13 residues. Between the trimmed V and J ends, which lost 4 bases and 3 bases, there was a span of 9 bases. Germline-derived CDR1 and CDR2 are LNHDA and SQIVND (reference sequence). The CDR3 sequence is CASSTGTDYGYTF. DNA for the CDR3: TGTGCCAGTAGTACAGGGACGGACTATGGCTACACCTTC.

V usage is TRBV7-2 and J usage is TRBJ1-4; D is possibly TRBD1 (5 bases). Germline V CDR1 and CDR2: SGHTA, FQGNSA. Deletions cut 1 base from V and 4 bases from J, with 13 bases between. The CDR3 runs 16 residues. The CDR3 loop reads CASSLGAGPINEKLFF. CDR3 DNA sequence: TGTGCCAGCAGCTTAGGGGCGGGACCGATTAATGAAAAACTGTTTTTT.

The chain uses TRBV5-1 and TRBJ2-3; TRBD2 matches at 10 bases. Germline CDR1 is SGHRS and CDR2 is YFSETQ. Unmatched junction bases numbered 8, after V lost 4 bases and J lost 3 bases. The CDR3 covers 16 residues. The CDR3, as DNA: TGCGCCAGCAGCCCCCAAGCGGGAGGGATAACAGATACGCAGTATTTT. Protein sequence: CASSPQAGGITDTQYF.

The chain couples TRBV5-8 to TRBJ2-2; D uncertain. Germline CDR1 reads SGHTS; CDR2 reads YDEGEE. The length of the CDR3 is 15 residues. V dropped 1 base and J dropped 0 bases, with 7 bases sitting between them. CDR3 in DNA: TGTGCCAGCAGCTTGCGGTCCCCGAACACCGGGGAGCTGTTTTTT. It translates to CASSLRSPNTGELFF. The variable domain in full, with the rest retrieved from reference TRBV5-8 and TRBJ2-2, is EAGVTQSPTHLIKTRGQQATLRCSPISGHTSVYWYQQALGLGLQFLLWYDEGEERNRGNFPPRFSGRQFPNYSSELNVNALELEDSALYLCASSLRSPNTGELFFGEGSRLTVL.

This chain links TRBV27 with TRBJ1-5; tentative D call: TRBD1 (5 bases). The V gene lost 8 bases and the J gene lost 7 bases, with 15 bases spanning the gap. The CDR3 has 13 residues. Per germline, CDR1 MNHEY and CDR2 SMNVEV (reference sequence). The chain's CDR3 is CASGWGSRQPQHF. CDR3 in DNA: TGTGCCAGCGGTTGGGGGAGCCGGCAGCCCCAGCATTTT.

This clone was recorded a few times. CDR3 amino acids: CASSQDWEGMEGYTF. As DNA, the CDR3 is TGCGCCAGCAGCCAAGACTGGGAGGGAATGGAGGGCTACACCTTC. V is TRBV4-1 and J is TRBJ1-2; D remains ambiguous. This CDR3 spans 15 amino acids. CDR1 and CDR2 from the germline V gene are MGHRA and YSYEKL. V shed 0 bases and J shed 8 bases, with 16 bases lying between them.

This rearrangement joins TRBV27 to TRBJ1-1; D may be TRBD1 (6 bases). Per germline, CDR1 MNHEY and CDR2 SMNVEV (reference sequence). The V and J ends lost 3 bases and 6 bases respectively, with 11 bases between them. The CDR3 runs 13 residues. CDR3 nucleotide sequence: TGTGCCAGCAGTTTCGTAGGGGGGGCTGAAGCTTTCTTT. Encoded protein: CASSFVGGAEAFF.

This clone was seen once. The chain joins TRBV5-5 to TRBJ2-7; 8 bases are a match to TRBD1. The CDR3 sequence is 15 residues long. V lost 0 bases to trimming and J lost 2 bases; unmatched junction nucleotides: 4. CDR1 and CDR2 (germline): SGHKS, YYEKEE (reference sequence). The CDR3 is CASSLVAGQAYEQYF. CDR3 nucleotides: TGTGCCAGCAGCTTGGTCGCGGGACAGGCCTACGAGCAGTACTTC.

This chain connects TRBV2 to TRBJ1-3, with 8 positions matching TRBD1. With V trimmed by 6 bases and J by 2 bases, 6 bases remained unmatched. CDR1 and CDR2 from the germline V gene are SNHLY and FYNNEI. The CDR3 spans 15 residues. The CDR3 bases are TGTGCCAGCAGGGATGGCAGGGGGCCTGGAAACACCATATATTTT. It specifies CASRDGRGPGNTIYF.

The chain uses TRBV18 and TRBJ1-5; no firm D call. Trimming removed 2 bases from V and 4 bases from J, with 12 bases in between. The CDR3 loop spans 15 amino acids. CDR1 is KGHSH and CDR2 is LQKENI in the germline V gene. CDR3 loop: CASSPFDARNQPQHF. CDR3 in DNA: TGTGCCAGCTCACCATTTGACGCCAGGAATCAGCCCCAGCATTTT.

The chain couples TRBV14 to TRBJ2-7, with unresolved D. Germline-derived CDR1 and CDR2 are SGHDN and FVKESK. This CDR3 has 14 amino acids. V was trimmed by 0 bases and J by 0 bases, leaving 6 bases between them. The CDR3 DNA is TGTGCCAGCAGCCAAGACTCAGACTCCTACGAGCAGTACTTC. As protein: CASSQDSDSYEQYF.

The J gene is TRBJ1-1, the V gene TRBV5-1; 7 bases agree with TRBD1. J gave up 3 bases and V 7 bases, and 12 bases lay outside the gene matches. CDR3 length: 15 residues. Germline CDR1 SGHRS, CDR2 YFSETQ. The CDR3: CASRPGTASYTEAFF. The CDR3 nucleotides are TGCGCCAGCCGTCCGGGGACAGCCTCCTACACTGAAGCTTTCTTT. Full variable domain (rest looked up from reference TRBV5-1 and TRBJ1-1): KAGVTQTPRYLIKTRGQQVTLSCSPISGHRSVSWYQQTPGQGLQFLFEYFSETQRNKGNFPGRFSGRQFSNSRSEMNVSTLELGDSALYLCASRPGTASYTEAFFGQGTRLTVV.